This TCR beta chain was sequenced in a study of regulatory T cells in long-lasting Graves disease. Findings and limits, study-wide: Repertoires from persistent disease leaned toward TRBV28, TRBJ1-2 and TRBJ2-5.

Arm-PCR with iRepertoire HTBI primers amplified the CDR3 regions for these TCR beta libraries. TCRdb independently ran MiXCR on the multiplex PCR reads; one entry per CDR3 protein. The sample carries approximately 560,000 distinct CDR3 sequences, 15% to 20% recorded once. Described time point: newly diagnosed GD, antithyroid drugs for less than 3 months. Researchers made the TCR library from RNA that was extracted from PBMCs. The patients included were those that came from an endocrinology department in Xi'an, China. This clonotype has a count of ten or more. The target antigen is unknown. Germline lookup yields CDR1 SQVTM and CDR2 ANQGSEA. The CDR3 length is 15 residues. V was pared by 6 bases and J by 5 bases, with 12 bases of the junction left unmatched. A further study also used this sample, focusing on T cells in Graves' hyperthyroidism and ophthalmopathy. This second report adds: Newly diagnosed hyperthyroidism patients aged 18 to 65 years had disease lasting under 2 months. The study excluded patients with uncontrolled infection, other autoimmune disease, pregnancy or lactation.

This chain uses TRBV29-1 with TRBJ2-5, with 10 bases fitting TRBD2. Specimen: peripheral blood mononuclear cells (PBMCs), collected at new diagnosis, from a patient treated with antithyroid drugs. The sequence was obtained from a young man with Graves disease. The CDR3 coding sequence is TGCAGCGTCGCTACGGGGACTAGCGCTGCGGAGACCCAGTACTTC. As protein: CSVATGTSAAETQYF.